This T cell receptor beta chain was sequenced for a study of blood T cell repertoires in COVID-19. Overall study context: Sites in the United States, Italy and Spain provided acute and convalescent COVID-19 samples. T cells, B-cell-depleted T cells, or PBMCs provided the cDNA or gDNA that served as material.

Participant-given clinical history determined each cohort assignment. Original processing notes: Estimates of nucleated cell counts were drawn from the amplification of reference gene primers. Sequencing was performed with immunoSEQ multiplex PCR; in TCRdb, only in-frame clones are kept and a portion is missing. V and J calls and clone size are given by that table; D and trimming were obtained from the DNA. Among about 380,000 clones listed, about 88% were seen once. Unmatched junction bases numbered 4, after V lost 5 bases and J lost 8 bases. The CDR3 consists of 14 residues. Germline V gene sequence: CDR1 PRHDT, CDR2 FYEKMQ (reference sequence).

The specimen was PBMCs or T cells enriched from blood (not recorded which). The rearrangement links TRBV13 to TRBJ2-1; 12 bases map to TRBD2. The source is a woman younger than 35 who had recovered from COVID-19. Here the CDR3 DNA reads TGTGCCAGCAGCCTCCTAGCGGGGGGGTATGAGCAGTTCTTC. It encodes CASSLLAGGYEQFF.